The following is a T cell receptor (beta chain) sequence with its context. This clonotype was found many times. The antigen this receptor binds is unknown. No base-level quality is on record; no much larger clone is a single base apart. The record originates from a study of regulatory T cells in long-lasting Graves disease (dated by TCRdb to about 2021). About the full investigation: Persistent Graves' disease was defined as persistently positive TSH receptor autoantibodies together with antithyroid drug treatment for over 5 years. Peripheral blood TCR sequencing and RNA sequencing compared persistent Graves' disease patients with newly diagnosed Graves' disease patients. The study was conducted in China and was registered as a clinical trial. A total of about 33 samples underwent TCR sequencing, from roughly 13 patients with persistent Graves' disease and some 20 patients with newly diagnosed Graves' disease. Persistent Graves' disease patients in the clinical cohort had taken antithyroid drugs for about 10.3 years on average.

The label giving this sample's time point can be read as: persistent/refractory GD, antithyroid drugs over 5 years with positive TRAb. RNA was extracted from PBMCs in TRIzol for both TCR sequencing and RNA sequencing. The diagnosis of Graves' disease was made according to American Thyroid Association guidelines. Patients for the study were recruited at an endocrinology department in Xi'an, China. Each patient gave roughly 8.4 milliliters of peripheral blood, collected in an EDTA anticoagulant tube. Ficoll Paque Plus density gradient separation was used to isolate PBMCs, and no additional T cell sorting was done. An Agilent 2100 Bioanalyzer and agarose gel were used to check RNA quality, and a NanoDrop 2000 was used to measure RNA concentration. The CDR3 numbers 15 residues from cysteine through phenylalanine. The read is trimmed to its CDR3 DNA, 45 bases read in frame from base 1. Sequences MNHEY (CDR1) and SMNVEV (CDR2) are obtained from the germline V gene (reference sequence). V is trimmed back by 3 bases and J by 8 bases, and the junction contains 10 bases that no gene match accounts for.

The library relied on multiplex PCR. These reads were obtained on an Illumina HiSeq 4000. CDR3 regions were amplified by Arm-PCR with iRepertoire HTBI primers to construct TCR beta libraries. Gel purification was performed on PCR products prior to sequencing. The authors' pipeline ran thus. Across samples, about 64 TRBV and roughly 15 TRBJ segments were identified and used for gene usage analysis of CDR3 amino acid clonotypes. Filtered high-quality paired reads were merged into contigs using COPE and FqMerger. BLAST was used to align contigs to the IMGT TRBV, TRBD and TRBJ reference genes, and CDR3 was defined following IMGT. Any clonotype with a frequency above 0.1% was classified as a highly expanded clone. Shannon entropy was used to measure repertoire diversity, and the Gini coefficient was used to measure V-J evenness. A clonotype was considered public if more than one individual shared it. Using fastp at Q25 and MiXCR, TCRdb reprocessed the public reads and kept productive beta chains. Rows with a matching CDR3 protein are joined into one entry that keeps the most common DNA and genes. The V and J calls and clone size are TCRdb's, not the authors'. In all, the sample holds roughly 500,000 distinct CDR3 sequences, and 20% to 25% of those were seen once. Of the sample, around 7% is held by the ten largest clones.

Paper-wide results and their limitations: Compared with newly diagnosed patients, persistent Graves' disease patients had lower TCR Shannon entropy and fewer highly expanded clones, which suggests clonal expansion. As a limitation, the authors acknowledged that the small sample size may reduce accuracy. TRBV28, TRBJ1-2 and TRBJ2-5 were preferentially used in persistent disease, while TRBV20-1 and TRBJ2-1 were favored in newly diagnosed disease. Patients with persistent disease shared more public clonotypes (around 2,500) than newly diagnosed patients did (approximately 1,000). Only the TCR beta chain was sequenced and analyzed. Only peripheral blood was studied, because thyroid tissue, the primary lesion, was inaccessible.

The sequence was collected from a female donor with Graves disease. The chain is made from TRBV27 and TRBJ1-2, with 9 central nucleotides matching TRBD1. Sequences were derived from peripheral blood mononuclear cells (PBMCs), sampled when the disease was refractory, from a patient treated with antithyroid drugs. This receptor carries the CDR3 CASSLVNRGPGGYTF. The DNA sequence is given as TGTGCCAGCAGTTTGGTAAACAGGGGGCCTGGGGGCTACACCTTC.